These 12 T cell receptor beta chains originate from one sample sequenced in a study of OX40 agonist ivuxolimab in advanced cancers. Produced via immunoSEQ multiplex PCR; TCRdb's table is partial and in-frame only. The table records about 44,000 clones, roughly 87% of them present only once. The source was CD4+ or CD8+ T cells sorted from blood, collected in a trial of the OX40 agonist ivuxolimab. These receptors all come from an adult with an advanced solid tumor such as melanoma, head and neck, liver or kidney cancer.

This clone has just a few counts. The gene calls are TRBV4-1 and TRBJ2-7; possibly TRBD1 for D (6 bases). The length of the CDR3 is 15 residues. Germline V lookup: CDR1 MGHRA, CDR2 YSYEKL. V gave up 1 base and J gave up 3 bases, with 13 bases separating them. This CDR3 is CASSQVGGSGYEQYF. The DNA for the CDR3 is TGCGCCAGCAGCCAAGTAGGGGGATCCGGCTACGAGCAGTACTTC.

The chain has TRBV2 and TRBJ1-1, with no clear D. The germline gives CDR1 SNHLY, CDR2 FYNNEI. This CDR3 has 14 residues. The V and J ends lost 1 base and 1 base respectively, with 7 bases between them. CDR3 region: CASSEDGGNTEAFF. In DNA, the CDR3 is TGTGCCAGCAGTGAAGACGGAGGGAACACTGAAGCTTTCTTT.

The V and J genes are TRBV5-4 and TRBJ2-3, with 7 bases that match TRBD2. This CDR3 comprises 15 residues. V was clipped by 3 bases and J by 3 bases; unmatched bases: 7. Per germline, CDR1 SGHNT and CDR2 YYREEE (reference sequence). Written as DNA, the CDR3 is TGTGCCAGCAGCTCACTAGCGTCGAGTACAGATACGCAGTATTTT. Translated: CASSSLASSTDTQYF.

The chain has TRBV9 and TRBJ1-1; D not resolved. The germline gives CDR1 SGDLS, CDR2 YYNGEE. This CDR3 has 11 amino acids. Trimming took 5 bases from V and 6 from J, leaving 8 bases between them. Here the CDR3 reads CASSGGSEAFF. CDR3 DNA: TGTGCCAGCAGTGGCGGATCTGAAGCTTTCTTT.

V usage is TRBV10-3 and J usage is TRBJ2-1; no clear D gene. V dropped 1 base and J dropped 6 bases, with 7 bases sitting between them. The CDR3 sequence is 13 residues long. Germline CDR1 and CDR2: ENHRY and SYGVKD. The chain's CDR3 is CAISELDGNEQFF. The CDR3 DNA follows: TGTGCCATCAGTGAGTTGGACGGCAATGAGCAGTTCTTC.

V is TRBV7-9 and J is TRBJ2-1; the D gene is possibly TRBD2 (5 bases). Germline V lookup: CDR1 SEHNR, CDR2 FQNEAQ (reference sequence). Trimming left V 8 bases short and J 0 bases short, with 8 bases between. The CDR3 contains 13 residues. Here the CDR3 reads CASGSGSYNEQFF. The DNA of the CDR3 is TGTGCCAGCGGGAGCGGCTCCTACAATGAGCAGTTCTTC.

This clone has just one count. The chain joins TRBV28 to TRBJ2-7; 9 bases are shared with TRBD1. Germline V lookup: CDR1 MDHEN, CDR2 SYDVKM. Losses at the gene ends were 3 bases for V and 0 bases for J; bases not matched to a gene: 3. The CDR3 contains 15 residues. CDR3 in amino acids: CASSFPGQGSYEQYV. CDR3 DNA sequence: TGTGCCAGCAGTTTCCCGGGACAGGGCTCCTACGAGCAGTACGTC.

The chain carries TRBV27 and TRBJ1-2, with D possibly matching TRBD1 (6 bases). V lost 4 bases and J 4 bases, leaving 13 bases between the germline ends. The CDR3 length is 14 residues. Germline V CDR1 and CDR2: MNHEY, SMNVEV (reference sequence). In DNA, the CDR3 is TGTGCCAGCAGTTGGGGGGGCGCGAGCTATGGCTACACCTTC. Amino acid sequence: CASSWGGASYGYTF.

V gene TRBV5-6 combines with J gene TRBJ1-3, with D possibly matching TRBD1 (5 bases). The V gene's germline CDR1 is SGHDT and CDR2 YYEEEE. The V and J ends lost 4 bases and 0 bases respectively, with 14 bases between them. The CDR3 covers 16 residues. CDR3 loop: CASSPQGRISGNTIYF. The CDR3 DNA reads as TGTGCCAGCAGCCCCCAGGGACGGATCTCTGGAAACACCATATATTTT.

This clone has a count of ten or more. This chain links TRBV7-6 with TRBJ1-1; D is unresolved. CDR3 length: 13 amino acids. Germline V gene lookup returns CDR1 SGHVS and CDR2 FNYEAQ. With 5 bases removed from V and 1 base from J, the gap between germline ends came to 8 bases. The CDR3 bases are TGTGCCAGCAGCCCTAAGGCGAACACTGAAGCTTTCTTT. Its translation is CASSPKANTEAFF.

The chain uses TRBV5-1 and TRBJ1-1, with D perhaps TRBD1 (5 bases). The CDR3 is 12 residues long. Per germline, CDR1 SGHRS and CDR2 YFSETQ. The V gene lost 2 bases and the J gene lost 11 bases, with 13 bases spanning the gap. CDR3 in amino acids: CASSLRGSDAFF. For the CDR3, the DNA is TGCGCCAGCAGCTTACGGGGGAGTGACGCTTTCTTT.

The rearrangement uses TRBV10-3 and TRBJ2-3; D possibly uses TRBD1 or TRBD2 (5 bases each). Germline V gene data show CDR1 as ENHRY and CDR2 as SYGVKD. CDR3 length: 12 amino acids. V was pared by 9 bases and J by 4 bases, with 11 bases between. Written as DNA, the CDR3 is TGTGCCATTGGGACGGGCGCAGATACGCAGTATTTT. Its protein product is CAIGTGADTQYF.